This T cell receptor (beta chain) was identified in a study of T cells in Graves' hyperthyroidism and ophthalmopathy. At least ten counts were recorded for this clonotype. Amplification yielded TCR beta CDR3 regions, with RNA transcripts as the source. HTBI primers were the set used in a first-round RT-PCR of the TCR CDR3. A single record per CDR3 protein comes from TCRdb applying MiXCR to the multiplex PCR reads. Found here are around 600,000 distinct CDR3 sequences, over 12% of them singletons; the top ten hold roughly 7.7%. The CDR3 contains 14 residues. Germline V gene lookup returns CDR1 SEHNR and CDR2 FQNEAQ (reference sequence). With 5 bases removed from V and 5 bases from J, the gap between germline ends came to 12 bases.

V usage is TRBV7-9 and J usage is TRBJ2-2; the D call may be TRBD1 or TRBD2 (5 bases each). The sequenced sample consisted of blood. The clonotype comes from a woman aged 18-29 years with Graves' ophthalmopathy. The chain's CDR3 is CASSQQGRTGELFF. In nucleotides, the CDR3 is TGTGCCAGCAGCCAGCAGGGACGGACCGGGGAGCTGTTTTTT.